This T cell receptor beta chain was sequenced during a study of T cell changes during pregnancy in multiple sclerosis. Produced via immunoSEQ multiplex PCR; TCRdb's table is partial and in-frame only. The table shows approximately 70,000 clones, with around nine tenths occurring only once. CDR3 length: 18 amino acids. The ends were cut back, 1 base at V and 3 bases at J, with 21 bases in the middle. The V gene's germline CDR1 is MGHDK and CDR2 SYGVNS. This receptor was obtained from a female donor with multiple sclerosis, enrolled in a pregnancy study. The chain is built from TRBV25-1 and TRBJ1-1, with TRBD1 as a possible D gene (6 bases). The sample here was peripheral blood, taken in the second trimester of pregnancy. CDR3 coding DNA: TGTGCCAGCAGTGAATTTATTATGAGGGGGTTTAAAGACACTGAAGCTTTCTTT. This gives the protein CASSEFIMRGFKDTEAFF.